The rows below give T cell receptor beta chains drawn from one sample of a study of cytomegalovirus exposure and HLA in healthy donors. The method was immunoSEQ multiplex PCR; TCRdb's version includes in-frame clones alone and lacks a portion of them. The sample contains about 140,000 clones, about 86% of which appear only once. Source material: PBMCs. The receptors stem from a man aged 18 to 29 in good health and CMV-seronegative. Both conserved end residues are trimmed from each CDR3. The size entry is marked missing in some rows and otherwise reads once, few, many or a size class.

abundance	v_gene	j_gene	CDR3aa
once	TRBV27	TRBJ2-1	ASSARDEQF
-	TRBV11-2	TRBJ2-3	ASSLESGADTQY
-	TRBV4-1	TRBJ2-7	ASSPWGLFYEQY
-	TRBV13	TRBJ2-1	ASSLAGGWNEQF
-	TRBV30	TRBJ1-4	AWRSSSNEKLF
-	TRBV7-6	TRBJ2-1	ASSRTGEGEQF
few	TRBV5-5	TRBJ1-1	ASPGGTEAF
-	TRBV29-1	TRBJ2-1	SVEGESKLNEQF
-	TRBV28	TRBJ2-7	ASSTGYPYEQY
-	TRBV5-8	TRBJ1-5	ASSLGVLDQPQH
-	TRBV6-5	TRBJ1-3	ASHGAGFGNTIY
-	TRBV9	TRBJ2-1	ASSVSGEQF
-	TRBV14	TRBJ2-3	ASSPLAGPWNTQY
-	TRBV21-1	TRBJ2-5	ASSTRDTLQETQY
-	TRBV5-1	TRBJ1-1	ASSLGDRAPRAMNTEAF
-	TRBV10-3	TRBJ2-3	AISEFSTSGRLDTQY
-	TRBV7-9	TRBJ1-4	ASSDLHRGKEKLF
-	TRBV27	TRBJ2-2	ASSLRPPGTSFGNGGELF
-	TRBV5-1	TRBJ1-2	ASSLYRNNYGYT
-	TRBV9	TRBJ2-2	ASTPSGATGELF
-	TRBV2	TRBJ2-3	ASSEVRGGWPDTQY
many	TRBV21-1	TRBJ2-3	ASSKARESDTQY
-	TRBV6-5	TRBJ1-1	ASSYSTGVNTEAF
-	TRBV28	TRBJ1-6	ATSVASYNSPLH
-	TRBV7-2	TRBJ1-2	ASRDRMGTGVVYGYT
few	TRBV4-2	TRBJ1-2	ASSPQQGDYGYT
-	TRBV5-1	TRBJ2-7	ASSLQRAGRDSSYEQY
-	TRBV9	TRBJ2-5	ASSVGTSEETQY
-	TRBV2	TRBJ2-1	ASGSGRLPNEQF
-	TRBV5-8	TRBJ1-5	ASSTKRGNIANQPQH
-	TRBV30	TRBJ1-3	AWSVGTGGLGNTIY
-	TRBV6-6	TRBJ2-5	ASSSGLAGQETQY
-	TRBV11-3	TRBJ2-1	ASSLDQTSGNYNEQF
-	TRBV9	TRBJ2-2	ASSVEVAGGNTGELF
-	TRBV5-6	TRBJ1-1	ASSLFHPDTEAF
-	TRBV2	TRBJ2-3	ASKYPGTSGGPTSTDTQY
-	TRBV9	TRBJ2-1	ASSDRGTYNEQF
-	TRBV27	TRBJ1-6	ASSLLTGAYNSPLH
-	TRBV2	TRBJ1-2	ASSGGRYGYT
-	TRBV28	TRBJ2-7	ASSPPGSVSSYEQY
-	TRBV27	TRBJ1-1	ASSLRGGEAF
-	TRBV29-1	TRBJ2-3	SAYPDTTDTQY
-	TRBV29-1	TRBJ1-1	SVEDRSGATVNTEAF
-	TRBV11-2	TRBJ1-1	ASSLHLATEAF
-	TRBV27	TRBJ1-2	ASRTSYRGVNYGYT
-	TRBV18	TRBJ1-1	ASSASKGSGDTEAF
-	TRBV20-1	TRBJ2-3	SARGTPAQY
-	TRBV11-2	TRBJ2-3	ASSVGGSDTQY
-	TRBV28	TRBJ1-1	ASSRGQGGEAF
few	TRBV4-2	TRBJ2-7	ASSQELGQVPYEQY
-	TRBV18	TRBJ1-3	ASSPLGEPGNTIY
-	TRBV28	TRBJ1-5	ASSLPRGPQH
few	TRBV19	TRBJ1-6	ASSAGRVSPLH
-	TRBV11-2	TRBJ1-4	ASSSNPGQRGEKLF
-	TRBV4-2	TRBJ1-2	ASSQDEGTGGYGYT
once	TRBV7-2	TRBJ1-2	ASRMGQGYGYT
-	TRBV5-8	TRBJ2-4	ASSLGTGVYIQY
-	TRBV18	TRBJ1-2	ASSPLGEADGYT